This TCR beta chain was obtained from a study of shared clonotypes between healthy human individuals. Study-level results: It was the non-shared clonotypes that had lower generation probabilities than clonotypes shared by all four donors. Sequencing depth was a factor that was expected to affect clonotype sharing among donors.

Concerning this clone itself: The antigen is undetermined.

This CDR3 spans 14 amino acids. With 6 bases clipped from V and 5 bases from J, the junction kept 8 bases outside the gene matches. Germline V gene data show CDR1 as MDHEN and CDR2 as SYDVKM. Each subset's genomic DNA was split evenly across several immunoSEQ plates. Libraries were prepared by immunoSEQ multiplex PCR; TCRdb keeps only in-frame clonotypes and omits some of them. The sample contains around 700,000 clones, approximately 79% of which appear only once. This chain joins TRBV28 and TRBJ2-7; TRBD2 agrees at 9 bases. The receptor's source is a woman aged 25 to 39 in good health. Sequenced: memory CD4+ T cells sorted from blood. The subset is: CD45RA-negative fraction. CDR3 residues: CASRLGLAINEQYF. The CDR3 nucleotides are TGTGCCAGCAGGCTTGGACTAGCGATCAACGAGCAGTACTTC.